This TCR beta chain was identified during a study of identical twins. Study-level findings and limits: Abundant cord blood beta clonotypes carried fewer insertions; memory repertoires showed none. Findings depended on cross-sectional statistics rather than tracking the same donors. The degree of excess twin sharing was weaker in beta out-of-frame sequences.

Note on this clonotype: Its specificity is unknown.

CDR1 MNHEY and CDR2 SMNVEV come from the germline V gene (reference sequence). Trimming removed 8 bases at V and 7 bases at J, with 6 bases between. This CDR3 has 10 amino acids. TCRdb re-called the 5' RACE reads through MiXCR, storing one row per CDR3 protein. The sample has hundreds of thousands of distinct CDR3 sequences, around 8.1% seen once. The sample was also linked to a second study, of yellow fever vaccine responses in identical twins.

V and J are TRBV27 and TRBJ2-1; D perhaps matches TRBD2 (6 bases). The sequence was collected from a woman aged 18-29 years in good health. Specimen: memory (CD45RO+) T cells sorted from blood. CDR3 sequence reads: CASGRNEQFF. CDR3 DNA sequence: TGTGCCAGCGGGAGGAATGAGCAGTTCTTC.